The T cell receptor beta chain under discussion was sequenced for a study of cytomegalovirus exposure and HLA in healthy donors. The PCR used 60 Vbeta and 13 Jbeta primers. Produced via immunoSEQ multiplex PCR; TCRdb's table is partial and in-frame only. The sample lists 95,000 to 150,000 clones; 10% were seen once. The CDR3 has 14 amino acids. Germline V gives CDR1 MGHRA, CDR2 YSYEKL. Trimming cost V 0 bases and J 5 bases, with 8 bases left between them. In its sample, this clone was seen a few times. The chain employs TRBV4-1 and TRBJ1-5; D remains ambiguous. This clonotype originated in a woman between 18 and 29 years old in good health and CMV-seropositive. Sequencing input: PBMCs. In DNA form, the CDR3 reads TGCGCCAGCAGCCAAGAACACCCTTATCAGCCCCAGCATTTT. Protein product: CASSQEHPYQPQHF.